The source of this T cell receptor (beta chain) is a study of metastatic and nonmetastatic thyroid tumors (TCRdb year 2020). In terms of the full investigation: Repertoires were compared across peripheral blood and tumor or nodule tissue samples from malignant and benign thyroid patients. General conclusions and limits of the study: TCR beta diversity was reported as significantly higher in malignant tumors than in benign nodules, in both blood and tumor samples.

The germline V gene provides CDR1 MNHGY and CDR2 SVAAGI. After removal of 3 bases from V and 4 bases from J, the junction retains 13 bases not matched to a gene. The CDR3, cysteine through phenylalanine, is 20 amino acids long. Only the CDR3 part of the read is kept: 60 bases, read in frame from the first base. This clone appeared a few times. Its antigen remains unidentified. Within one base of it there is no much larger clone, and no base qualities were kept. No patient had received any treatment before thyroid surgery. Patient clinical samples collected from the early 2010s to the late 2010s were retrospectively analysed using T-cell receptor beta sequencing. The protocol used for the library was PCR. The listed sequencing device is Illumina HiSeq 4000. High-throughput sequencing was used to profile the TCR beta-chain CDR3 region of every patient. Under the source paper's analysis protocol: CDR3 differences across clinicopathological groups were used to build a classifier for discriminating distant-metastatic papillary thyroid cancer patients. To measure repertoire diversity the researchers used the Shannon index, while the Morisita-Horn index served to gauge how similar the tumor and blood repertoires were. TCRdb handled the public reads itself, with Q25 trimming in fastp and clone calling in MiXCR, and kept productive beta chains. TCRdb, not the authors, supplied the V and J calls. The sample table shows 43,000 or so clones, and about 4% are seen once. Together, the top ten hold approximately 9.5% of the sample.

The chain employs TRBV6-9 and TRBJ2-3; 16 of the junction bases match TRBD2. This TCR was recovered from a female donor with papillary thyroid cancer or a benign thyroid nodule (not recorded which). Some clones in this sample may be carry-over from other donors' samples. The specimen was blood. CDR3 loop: CASSYLNPGLAGGQADTQYF. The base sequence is TGTGCCAGCAGTTACCTCAATCCGGGACTAGCGGGAGGGCAGGCAGATACGCAGTATTTT.